This TCR beta chain was profiled in a study of blood T cell repertoires in COVID-19. Study background: Researchers got acute and convalescent COVID-19 samples from the United States, Italy and Spain.

Authors' analysis steps: For nucleated cells, counts were estimated from reference gene primer amplification. Assay used: immunoSEQ multiplex PCR; TCRdb lists only in-frame clones, some missing. That table is the source of V, J and clone size, and D and trimming were worked out from the DNA. The sample records approximately 140,000 clones, around four fifths being singletons. V shed 3 bases, J shed 0 bases, and the junction held 8 bases outside the gene matches. The CDR3 loop spans 17 amino acids. The gene calls are TRBV23-1 and TRBJ2-4; 7 nucleotides line up with TRBD1. TRBV23-1 has ORF status, its function being uncertain. The sequence came from a human donor in a cohort sampled during active COVID-19. Material for sequencing was peripheral blood. CDR3 sequence (DNA): TGCGCCAGCAGTCACCACGGGACAGTTCTAGCCAAAAACATTCAGTACTTC. Its translation is CASSHHGTVLAKNIQYF.